A single sample gave rise to the 17 T cell receptor beta chains below, sequenced in a study of T cells after yellow fever vaccination (dated by TCRdb to about 2019). Libraries were prepared through 5' RACE. These reads were obtained on an Illumina NovaSeq 6000. The public reads were quality trimmed at Q25 with fastp and then assembled into clones with MiXCR by TCRdb, keeping productive beta chains. Each CDR3 protein appears once, grouped with its most common genes and DNA. For this sample the table gives roughly 330,000 distinct CDR3 sequences, of which about 4% were detected only once. The ten biggest clones cover approximately 24% of the sample. The sample's treatment or condition label, decoded: live attenuated yellow fever vaccine strain. The sample in question was PBMCs, obtained 5 days after the yellow fever booster vaccination. The receptors derive from a man in his late teens or twenties who received the YFV17D yellow fever vaccine.

The chain links TRBV5-4 to TRBJ2-3, with 9 positions matching TRBD1. The CDR3 has 15 residues. Germline-derived CDR1 and CDR2 are SGHNT and YYREEE (reference sequence). The trim removed 3 bases at V and 2 bases at J, leaving 4 bases unmatched. The CDR3, as DNA: TGTGCCAGCAGCTCCGGGACAGGGTACACAGATACGCAGTATTTT. This codes for CASSSGTGYTDTQYF.

The chain links TRBV24-1 to TRBJ2-3, with unresolved D. The germline V gene has CDR1 KGHDR and CDR2 SFDVKD. V was trimmed by 3 bases and J by 5 bases, leaving 5 bases between them. The CDR3 is made up of 12 amino acids. CDR3 nucleotides: TGTGCCACCAGTGATGATAGAGATACGCAGTATTTT. It codes for CATSDDRDTQYF.

This clonotype appeared many times. This CDR3 reads CASSVAPHRGGANVLTF. The CDR3 nucleotides read TGTGCCAGCAGCGTAGCTCCCCACAGGGGAGGGGCCAACGTCCTGACTTTC. The J gene is TRBJ2-6, the V gene TRBV9, with 7 nucleotides matching TRBD1. The germline CDR1 and CDR2 sequences are SGDLS and YYNGEE. The V gene end was trimmed by 0 bases and the J gene end by 4 bases; junction bases not matched to a gene: 7. The CDR3 contains 17 residues. The full variable domain, with the rest looked up from reference TRBV9 and TRBJ2-6, is DSGVTQTPKHLITATGQRVTLRCSPRSGDLSVYWYQQSLDQGLQFLIQYYNGEERAKGNILERFSAQQFPDLHSELNLSSLELGDSALYFCASSVAPHRGGANVLTFGAGSRLTVL.

This clonotype was seen many times. The gene calls are TRBV6-5 and TRBJ1-6, with D unclear. The CDR3 is 15 amino acids. CDR1 and CDR2 from the germline V gene are MNHEY and SVGAGI. The V gene lost 6 bases and the J gene lost 0 bases, with 9 bases spanning the gap. CDR3 DNA sequence: TGTGCCAGCAGCCAACAGTTCTCCTATAATTCACCCCTCCACTTT. Translation: CASSQQFSYNSPLHF.

V and J are TRBV7-9 and TRBJ1-4; possible D gene TRBD1, 5 bases. The CDR3 length is 14 residues. Trimming shortened V by 7 bases and J by 5 bases, and 14 bases separated the two germline ends. Germline CDR1 SEHNR, CDR2 FQNEAQ (reference sequence). CDR3 residues: CASNPGRANEKLFF. The CDR3 bases are TGTGCCAGCAACCCGGGACGGGCAAATGAAAAACTGTTTTTT.

This clonotype was recorded a few times. V and J are TRBV28 and TRBJ2-1, with D maybe TRBD1 (7 bases). This CDR3 region has 15 residues. Per germline, CDR1 MDHEN and CDR2 SYDVKM. Trimming took 7 bases from V and 15 from J, leaving 28 bases between them. The CDR3 region has the DNA TGTGCCAGCACCCCCCCCGGGAGAGGGGGCGGTTCTCTGTTCTTC. Its protein product is CASTPPGRGGGSLFF.

This clonotype was seen only a few times. This chain uses TRBV7-9 with TRBJ2-7; D unresolved. This CDR3 has 13 residues. The V end lost 4 bases, the J end lost 3 bases, and 10 bases lay between the germline ends. Germline CDR1 is SEHNR and CDR2 is FQNEAQ (reference sequence). The CDR3 is CASSSNHLYEQYV. In nucleotides, the CDR3 is TGTGCCAGCAGCTCCAATCACCTCTACGAGCAGTACGTC.

There are a few counts of this clonotype. The chain has TRBV5-1 and TRBJ2-5; D possibly corresponds to TRBD1 (6 bases). CDR3 length: 15 residues. The ends were cut back, 4 bases at V and 4 bases at J, with 17 bases in the middle. Per germline, CDR1 SGHRS and CDR2 YFSETQ. The CDR3 loop reads CASSATLQGRETQYF. As DNA, the CDR3 is TGCGCCAGCAGCGCTACCCTACAGGGCCGAGAGACCCAGTACTTC.

This clonotype was seen more than once but under ten times. The chain combines TRBV7-6 with TRBJ2-3; TRBD2 matches at 11 bases. The germline V gene has CDR1 SGHVS and CDR2 FNYEAQ. Unmatched junction bases numbered 4, after V lost 5 bases and J lost 6 bases. The CDR3 sequence is 14 residues long. CDR3 sequence reads: CASSILAGVDTQYF. CDR3 nucleotides: TGTGCCAGCAGCATACTAGCGGGGGTGGATACGCAGTATTTT. Supplemented by reference TRBV7-6 and TRBJ2-3, the full variable domain reads GAGVSQSPRYKVTKRGQDVALRCDPISGHVSLYWYRQALGQGPEFLTYFNYEAQQDKSGLPNDRFSAERPEGSISTLTIQRTEQRDSAMYRCASSILAGVDTQYFGPGTRLTVL.

The chain joins TRBV12-3 or TRBV12-4 to TRBJ1-6; D unclear. The CDR3 contains 12 residues. Trimming shortened V by 6 bases and J by 9 bases, and 9 bases separated the two germline ends. CDR3 amino acids: CASSMRGSPLHF. In DNA, the CDR3 is TGTGCCAGCAGCATGCGGGGTTCACCCCTCCACTTT.

There are a few counts of this clonotype. The chain combines TRBV4-3 with TRBJ2-1; TRBD1 agrees at 7 bases. With V trimmed by 3 bases and J by 6 bases, 5 bases remained unmatched. The CDR3 spans 14 residues. Germline CDR1 and CDR2: LGHNA and YSLEER. CDR3 nucleotides: TGCGCCAGCAGCCAGGGTTACAGGGGCAATGAGCAGTTCTTC. Amino acids: CASSQGYRGNEQFF.

The genes are TRBV4-1 and TRBJ2-7; 7 bases match TRBD1. The CDR3 runs 15 residues. After removal of 2 bases from V and 5 bases from J, the junction contained 9 bases not matched to a gene. CDR1 is MGHRA, CDR2 YSYEKL, per germline. DNA for the CDR3: TGCGCCAGCAGCCAACGACAGGGACCAGGGGACGAGCAGTACTTC. Its protein product is CASSQRQGPGDEQYF.

The V and J genes are TRBV4-1 and TRBJ1-1; D uncertain. V dropped 4 bases and J dropped 5 bases, with 20 bases sitting between them. This CDR3 contains 16 residues. Germline V gene lookup returns CDR1 MGHRA and CDR2 YSYEKL. CDR3 DNA: TGCGCCAGCAGCCCTCTCTTTAAATCTGGGATGACTGAAGCTTTCTTT. Its protein product is CASSPLFKSGMTEAFF.

The table lists this clonotype with many counts. The chain couples TRBV20-1 to TRBJ2-3; 12 bases match TRBD2. The ends lost 5 bases at V and 3 bases at J; junction bases unmatched: 9. CDR1 and CDR2 from the germline V gene are DFQATT and SNEGSKA (reference sequence). The CDR3 spans 16 residues. In DNA, the CDR3 is TGCAGTGCTCTAGCGGGGGGGCCACCTTCGACAGATACGCAGTATTTT. Translation gives CSALAGGPPSTDTQYF.

This clonotype turned up a few times. This sequence joins TRBV15 and TRBJ1-4, with 7 bases matching TRBD1. This CDR3 is built from 14 residues. The V segment lost 2 bases and the J segment 7 bases; nucleotides outside the gene matches: 4. The germline V gene has CDR1 LNHNV and CDR2 YYDKDF (reference sequence). CDR3 DNA sequence: TGTGCCACCAGCAGACAGGGGGAGCGTGAAAAACTGTTTTTT. Protein: CATSRQGEREKLFF.

There are a few counts of this clonotype. V gene TRBV7-9 combines with J gene TRBJ2-4, with D possibly being TRBD1 or TRBD2 (5 bases each). CDR1 SEHNR and CDR2 FQNEAQ come from the germline V gene (reference sequence). Between the trimmed V and J ends, which lost 7 bases and 1 base, there was a span of 17 bases. The CDR3 is 16 residues long. DNA for the CDR3: TGTGCCAGCACCTTGTCGGGGCCGGGGGCCAAAAACATTCAGTACTTC. This translates into CASTLSGPGAKNIQYF.

This chain uses TRBV4-3 with TRBJ1-3, with D hard to call. The V end lost 2 bases, the J end lost 0 bases, and 11 bases lay between the germline ends. Germline V gene data show CDR1 as LGHNA and CDR2 as YSLEER. The CDR3 is 16 residues long. CDR3 protein: CASSQRRTNSGNTIYF. As DNA, the CDR3 is TGCGCCAGCAGCCAAAGGAGGACCAACTCTGGAAACACCATATATTTT.